Listed below are T cell receptor beta chains from one sample, sequenced in a study of blood T cell repertoires in COVID-19. Produced via immunoSEQ multiplex PCR; TCRdb's table is partial and in-frame only. The table includes about 75,000 clones, about 91% detected once. The specimen was peripheral blood. These receptors all stem from a woman aged 70-85 years with acute or convalescent COVID-19. The CDR3 runs from the conserved cysteine through the conserved F or W. The D gene is left open where the match is weak. Only some rows state a clone size, as once, few, many or a class for expanded clones.

j_call clone_size d_call v_call cdr3_nt cdr3_aa
TRBJ2-5 . . TRBV11-2 TGTGCCAGTCGGCTTCGGAGTAGTCAAGAGACCCAGTACTTC CASRLRSSQETQYF
TRBJ2-3 . . TRBV6-6 TGTGCCAGCAGTTACCGACAGGCAGCCACAGATACGCAGTATTTT CASSYRQAATDTQYF
TRBJ1-4 . . TRBV18 TGTGCCAGCTCACCAGGGCAGGGTGGTGAAAAACTGTTTTTT CASSPGQGGEKLFF
TRBJ1-2 . . TRBV7-2 TGTGCCAGCAGCCTCGGGACACTCTATGGCTACACCTTC CASSLGTLYGYTF
TRBJ1-4 . . TRBV27 TGTGCCAGCCGTTTGGACAGAAACCGGGAAAAACTGTTTTTT CASRLDRNREKLFF
TRBJ1-6 . TRBD1 TRBV11-2 TGTGCCAGCAGCGTCAGACAGGGATCCTCACCCCTCCACTTT CASSVRQGSSPLHF
TRBJ2-4 . TRBD2 TRBV30 TGTGCCTGGAGTGTAGAAGCGGGAGTGGCCAAAAACATTCAGTACTTC CAWSVEAGVAKNIQYF
TRBJ1-1 . . TRBV14 TGTGCCAGCAGCCAACGGGGTTCCACTGAAGCTTTCTTT CASSQRGSTEAFF
TRBJ1-1 . TRBD1 TRBV9 TGTGCCAGCAGCACAAGCAGGGGGCCGTCGAACACTGAAGCTTTCTTT CASSTSRGPSNTEAFF
TRBJ2-7 once TRBD1 TRBV6-5 TGTGCCAGCACCCGGACAGGGTCCTACGAGCAGTACTTC CASTRTGSYEQYF
TRBJ1-1 few . TRBV10-3 TGTGCCATCAGTGAGTCTATTTTTGGGAGGGCCACTGAAGCTTTCTTT CAISESIFGRATEAFF
TRBJ1-2 . . TRBV2 TGTGCCAGCAGTGAGGACACGAACTATGGCTACACCTTC CASSEDTNYGYTF
TRBJ1-2 . . TRBV30 TGTGCCTGGAGTGACACCTATGGCTACACCTTC CAWSDTYGYTF
TRBJ2-3 . TRBD2 TRBV19 TGTGCCAGTAGTCCGGGGGGTACGCAGTATTTT CASSPGGTQYF
TRBJ1-5 few . TRBV19 TGTGCCAGTAATACCGACAGGTTCAATCAGCCCCAGCATTTT CASNTDRFNQPQHF
TRBJ1-3 few . TRBV11-2 TGTGCCAGCAGCCGGGGGGTGATGGGGGCGCCCGGAAACACCATATATTTT CASSRGVMGAPGNTIYF
TRBJ2-1 . . TRBV3-1/TRBV3-2 TGTGCCAGCAGCTCTCGACTGAGCGAGCAGTTCTTC CASSSRLSEQFF
TRBJ2-7 . . TRBV5-1 TGCGCCAGCAGCTCCTATCCCCGGGGGGCAGGAACTTGGGAGCAGTACTTC CASSSYPRGAGTWEQYF
TRBJ2-6 . . TRBV7-9 TGTGCCAGCAGCTTCTCCTCTGGGGCCAACGTCCTGACTTTC CASSFSSGANVLTF
TRBJ2-1 . . TRBV7-2 TGTGCCAGCAGCCAGGACTTCTCATCCTACAATGAGCAGTTCTTC CASSQDFSSYNEQFF
TRBJ1-4 . . TRBV5-4 TGTGCCAGCAGCTTAAGCTTCTCAACTAATGAAAAACTGTTTTTT CASSLSFSTNEKLFF
TRBJ1-2 . . TRBV14 TGTGCCAGCAGCGCCACAGGGAGAACCGGCGATGGCTACACCTTC CASSATGRTGDGYTF
TRBJ1-4 . . TRBV3-1/TRBV3-2 TGTGCCAGCAGCCTATTCATGACTGAGGATGAAAAACTGTTTTTT CASSLFMTEDEKLFF
TRBJ2-5 . TRBD2 TRBV5-6 TGTGCCAGCAGCTTGGGGAGCGGGAGGGCCGGGAGGAGAGAGACCCAGTACTTC CASSLGSGRAGRRETQYF
TRBJ2-6 . TRBD1 TRBV24-1 TGTGCCACCAGTGATACAGGGGTTGGGGCCAACGTCCTGACTTTC CATSDTGVGANVLTF
TRBJ1-3 . . TRBV27 TGTGCCAGCAGTTTACGGGGGGCCTCTGGAAACACCATATATTTT CASSLRGASGNTIYF
TRBJ2-7 . TRBD2 TRBV7-9 TGTGCCAGCGACCGCGGGGGCGAGCAGTACTTC CASDRGGEQYF
TRBJ1-2 . . TRBV7-8 TGTGCCAGCAGCTTAGAGTCGGGTTTCTATGGCTACACCTTC CASSLESGFYGYTF
TRBJ1-1 few . TRBV6-5 TGTGCCAGCAGTTACTCGGGGGGAGCAGGGTTAACTGAAGCTTTCTTT CASSYSGGAGLTEAFF
TRBJ2-5 . TRBD2 TRBV27 TGTGCCAGCAGCGTGGGGACTAGCGGGAAGACAGAGACCCAGTACTTC CASSVGTSGKTETQYF
TRBJ1-2 . . TRBV11-2 TGTGCCAGCAGTCAGAGGAACTATGGCTACACCTTC CASSQRNYGYTF
TRBJ2-5 . . TRBV19 TGTGCCAGTCGACAGGGCGGGACAGAGACCCAGTACTTC CASRQGGTETQYF
TRBJ2-1 once TRBD2 TRBV12-5 TGTGCTAGTGCCCTAGCGGGGGGAGGTAATGAGCAGTTCTTC CASALAGGGNEQFF
TRBJ2-1 . TRBD1 TRBV29-1 TGCAGCGCCAGGCGGGACAGGGGGCAGAATGAGCAGTTCTTC CSARRDRGQNEQFF
TRBJ1-2 . . TRBV6-5 TGTGCCAGCAGCTACAACCCAGGGGAACCCTATGGCTACACCTTC CASSYNPGEPYGYTF
TRBJ2-4 . . TRBV19 TGTGCCAGCAGTGAGGGTATCAACATTCAGTACTTC CASSEGINIQYF
TRBJ1-3 . TRBD1 TRBV5-1 TGCGCCAGCAGCTTACAGGGGGCGAAGGAAAACACCATATATTTT CASSLQGAKENTIYF
TRBJ1-5 . . TRBV30 TGTGCCTGTGGGGGGGATCAGCCCCAGCATTTT CACGGDQPQHF
TRBJ2-3 . . TRBV2 TGTGCCAGCGGGCTTCAGAGGGGCACAGATACGCAGTATTTT CASGLQRGTDTQYF
TRBJ1-2 . TRBD1 TRBV5-4 TGTGCCAGCAGCTTCCAGGGGGCGTCTGGCTACACCTTC CASSFQGASGYTF
TRBJ1-2 . . TRBV5-1 TGCGCCAGCAGCGCAGGGAACTATGGCTACACCTTC CASSAGNYGYTF
TRBJ1-2 . . TRBV30 TGTGCCTGGAGGGCAGGCCTCGTCTATGGCTACACCTTC CAWRAGLVYGYTF
TRBJ2-7 . . TRBV11-3 TGTGCCAGCAGCTTAGGAGGTGGAAGCTCCTACGAGCAGTACTTC CASSLGGGSSYEQYF
TRBJ1-4 few . TRBV7-9 TGTGCCAGCAGCAGGCGGACAGAGAATGAAAAACTGTTTTTT CASSRRTENEKLFF
TRBJ1-4 . . TRBV25-1 TGTGCCAGCAGACGGACGGGGGAGGATGAAAAACTGTTTTTT CASRRTGEDEKLFF
TRBJ1-2 . . TRBV15 TGTGCCACCAGCAGAGAGGGGGCCAGTTATGGCTACACCTTC CATSREGASYGYTF